Described below is a single T cell receptor beta chain sequence and its context. This clonotype was seen ten or more times. This clone's antigen is unknown. No qualities accompany the bases; no much larger clone lies one base away. The library was produced with PCR. These reads were obtained on an Illumina HiSeq 2500. Molecular barcoding was employed in the preparation of TCR libraries, with unique molecular identifiers being used to normalize TCRbeta repertoire quantification. Using fastp at Q25 and MiXCR, TCRdb reprocessed the public reads and kept productive beta chains. Each entry is one CDR3 protein sequence, shown with its most common DNA and genes. Recorded for this sample are 150,000 to 250,000 distinct CDR3 sequences; roughly 15% of them occurred a single time. Under 15% of the sample lies in the top ten. The sample comes from a study of T-cell reconstitution after alpha-beta-depleted transplantation in children (dated by TCRdb to the mid-2010s). Regarding the complete study: Using TCR repertoire profiling, the study quantitatively followed how T-cell immune reconstitution unfolded in children after TCRalphabeta/CD19-depleted allogeneic hematopoietic cell transplantation.

The CDR3 spans 13 residues, from the cysteine through the phenylalanine. Only the CDR3 region is kept as DNA, spanning 39 bases read in frame from base 1. Relative to germline, V is missing 2 bases and J is missing 9 bases, with 6 bases of the junction outside any gene match. CDR1 and CDR2 are read off the germline V gene as ENHRY and SYGVKD. This clonotype was sampled from a human donor who donated a stem cell graft to a child with acute lymphoblastic leukemia. The chain joins TRBV10-3 to TRBJ2-5; the central 7 bases match TRBD1. The sequenced sample was PBMCs from the stem cell graft donor, obtained from the stem cell graft. CDR3 loop: CAISEGTDAPQYF. The DNA sequence is TGTGCCATCAGTGAGGGGACAGACGCTCCCCAGTACTTC.